This entry concerns a single T cell receptor (beta chain). This clonotype has at least ten counts. The clone's antigen remains unknown. Per-base qualities were not stored, and no clone one base away is much larger. The sample comes from a study of glioma-infiltrating T cells (dated by TCRdb to 2016 to 2018). For context, the study as a whole: The study sequenced TCR alpha- and beta-chain repertoires from glioma tissue, from non-neoplastic brain tissue and from matched peripheral blood mononuclear cells. To measure divergence between tissue and blood T-cell populations, each tissue-infiltrating repertoire was compared with the peripheral blood repertoire of the same patient. The paired cohort comprised three low-grade glioma patients, roughly 8 primary glioblastoma patients and three non-glioma patients contributing non-neoplastic brain tissue. The paper as a whole reports these results and caveats: Only a very small number of CDR3 sequences turned up in both tissue and blood, a result put down to high CDR3 diversity combined with limited sampling. Group comparisons rested on small numbers: three non-neoplastic, three low-grade glioma and seven or eight glioblastoma patients. VJ-independent divergence between tissue and blood was below expectation in non-neoplastic patients but above expectation in all gliomas, especially low-grade gliomas.

TCR alpha and beta CDR3 regions were amplified with the iRepertoire nested amplicon-rescue multiplex PCR (arm-PCR) platform from RNA. One-step reverse transcription and amplification used about 95-400 ng of tissue mRNA or PBMC total RNA as input. Following bead purification, Illumina adapters were added by a secondary multiplex PCR, and libraries between 200 and 400 bp were gel-purified. Libraries carried internal 6-nucleotide barcodes used for demultiplexing. The libraries were sequenced on an Illumina MiSeq using 2x220 or 2x250 nucleotide paired-end reads. The study's processing was this. FLASH 1.2.11 was used to merge paired reads, and BWA-MEM then aligned the reads to the GRCh37 human genome before TRA and TRB reads were extracted. V and J assignment used an IMGT-derived reference of cassette sequences and CDR3 motifs that included pseudogenes. Reads were translated in three frames, and productive CDR3s were defined by a C…FGXG motif without stop codons. Clonotypes were defined as unique combinations of V-J cassette pair and CDR3 amino acid sequence. Reads were filtered by Hamming distance, thresholded by each sample's sequence error rate in mapped regions. The public reads were quality trimmed at Q25 with fastp and then assembled into clones with MiXCR by TCRdb, keeping productive beta chains. Each record represents a unique CDR3 protein, reported with the most common genes and DNA among its rows. For this entry, the V and J calls and clone size follow TCRdb and not the study's own pipeline. The sample table contains some 12,000 distinct CDR3 sequences; only one count was recorded for around 27% of them. The ten largest clones capture approximately 42% of the sample.

The clonotype originates from a human donor with low-grade glioma or glioblastoma, undergoing nonglioma brain surgery, or in good health (not recorded which). Sequenced material: glioma tissue, nonneoplastic brain tissue, or PBMCs (not recorded which).

The encoded CDR3 is CATSDLIEQFF. The DNA sequence is given as TGTGCCACCAGTGATTTGATTGAGCAGTTCTTC. The chain links TRBV24-1 with TRBJ2-1; the D gene assignment is ambiguous. Via the germline V gene, CDR1 is KGHDR and CDR2 SFDVKD. The CDR3 runs 11 residues from the cysteine to the phenylalanine. Solely the CDR3 DNA is kept, with 33 bases framed from the first base. Cut back by 0 bases and 9 bases, the V and J ends lie 2 bases apart.